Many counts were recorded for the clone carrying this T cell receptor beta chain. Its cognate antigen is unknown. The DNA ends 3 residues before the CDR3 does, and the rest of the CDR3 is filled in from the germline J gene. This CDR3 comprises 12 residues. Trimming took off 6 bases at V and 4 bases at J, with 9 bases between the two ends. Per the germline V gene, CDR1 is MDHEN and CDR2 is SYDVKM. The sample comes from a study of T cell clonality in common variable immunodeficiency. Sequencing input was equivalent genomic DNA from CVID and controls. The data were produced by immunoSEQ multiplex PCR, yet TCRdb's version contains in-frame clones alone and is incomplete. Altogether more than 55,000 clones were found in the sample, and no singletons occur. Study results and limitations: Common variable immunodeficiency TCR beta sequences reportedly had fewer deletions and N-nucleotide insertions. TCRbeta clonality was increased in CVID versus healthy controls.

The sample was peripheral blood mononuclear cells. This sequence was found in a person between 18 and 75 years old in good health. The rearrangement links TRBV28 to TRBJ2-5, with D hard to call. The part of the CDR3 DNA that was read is TGTGCCAGCAGCCAGACTGGAGAGACC. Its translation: CASSQTGET. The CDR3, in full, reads CASSQTGETQYF.